This T cell receptor (beta chain) was sequenced in a study of cytomegalovirus exposure and HLA in healthy donors (TCRdb year 2017). Regarding the complete study: According to a later analysis, one platform produced both the 110 or so validation repertoires and the approximately 600 repertoires of the first cohort. The aim of the study was to test whether cataloging public T cell receptors could identify signatures of past pathogen exposure. To predict cytomegalovirus infection status, the study brought together high-throughput TCR immunosequencing, statistical association of individual TCRs with disease status, and machine learning. Besides the first cohort of roughly 660 subjects, a separate validation cohort made up of over a hundred different subjects was used.

The method behind the library was the immunoSEQ multiplex PCR assay. As for the original processing: A statistical classification framework was built for diagnosing cytomegalovirus status from the catalog of TCR beta chain sequences. TCRdb retrieved this table from immuneACCESS and kept in-frame rearrangements only. Not all clones are present; in checked studies, unresolved V genes account for under half, and no reason is known for the remainder. The D gene and trimming were derived from the DNA, and the V and J assignments and clone size from that table. The sample data list 50,000 to 65,000 clones, and roughly nine tenths of these were observed just once. Roughly 14% of the sample rests with the top ten. Points on this clone: Its binding antigen is unknown. The record has no base qualities; no much larger clone is one base away.

The paper's findings and limits, for the study overall: A later analysis had no HLA typing for the validation cohort, so co-occurrence there was scored across all 110 or so repertoires. In the study, about 150 TCR beta chains were listed as associated with cytomegalovirus. The authors suggested that the approach could potentially be generalized to other disease states and immunological phenotypes. In a later analysis, TCRs clustered in the first cohort were found to also tend to co-occur in the 130 or so validation repertoires, with 85% to 95% of cluster scores above 0. A few of the identified cytomegalovirus-associated TCR beta chains were confirmed in vitro to be specific for cytomegalovirus antigens. Most TCR sequences were observed very rarely across donors, whereas some public TCRs were present in many individuals. The classifier was reported to diagnose cytomegalovirus status with high specificity and sensitivity in both the original cohort and the validation cohort.

The CDR3, cysteine through phenylalanine, is 15 amino acids long. Only the CDR3 DNA stays, 45 bases, in frame from base 1. Here V drops 2 bases and J drops 3 bases, and the junction holds 0 bases not matched to any gene. CDR1 and CDR2 are read off the germline V gene as MRHNA and SNTAGT. The donors were included in the validation cohort of 130 or so subjects, a group kept apart from the roughly 730-subject first cohort. Rearrangement joined TRBV6-4 to TRBJ2-1; a stretch of 11 junction bases matches TRBD2. The sequence came from a woman younger than 30 in good health and CMV-seronegative. Material: PBMCs. Read as DNA, the sequence is TGTGCCAGCAGTGACGGGACTAGCGGCTACAATGAGCAGTTCTTC. It translates to CASSDGTSGYNEQFF.